What follows describes a single T cell receptor beta chain. The count of this clone is one. Its antigen remains undetermined. No base-level quality is on record; no much larger clone is a single base apart. Patients with a history of autoimmune disease or receiving systemic immunosuppression were excluded from the trial. In every dose cohort, peripheral blood was drawn for TCR sequencing at baseline, cycle 4 day 1, and cycle 7 day 1. Samples were obtained from an open-label, multicenter, first-in-human phase I dose-escalation trial of ivuxolimab. The trial enrolled adults with locally advanced or metastatic head and neck squamous cell, hepatocellular, melanoma or renal cell carcinoma. CD4+ and CD8+ T cells were sorted separately from peripheral blood before TCR sequencing. The sample originates from a study of OX40 agonist ivuxolimab in advanced cancers. Regarding the study in general: Ivuxolimab was an agonistic, fully human IgG2 monoclonal antibody directed against OX40 (CD134), a costimulatory receptor. The point of sequencing TCRbeta in the periphery was to test whether ivuxolimab changed TCR sequence diversity and drove clonal T-cell expansion. Intravenous ivuxolimab was administered to patients every 2 weeks at six dose levels: 0.01, 0.1, 0.3, 1.5, 3 and 10 mg/kg. The dose-escalation cohort was approximately 83% male with a mean age of around 64 years, ranging from roughly 20 to 80. The monotherapy dose-escalation portion (N of about 50 patients) of the phase I ivuxolimab trial is reported in the paper. Partial responses occurred in three dose-escalation patients, of whom one had hepatocellular carcinoma and two had cutaneous melanoma. Patients were allowed to have had prior anti-PD-1, anti-PD-L1 or anti-CTLA-4 therapy, and 40% of the dose-escalation patients had previously received checkpoint inhibitors. Of the 50 to 55 patients in dose escalation, about 20 had hepatocellular carcinoma, some 15 had melanoma, 9 had renal cell carcinoma and 9 had head and neck cancer.

The CDR1 and CDR2 encoded by the germline V gene are SGHVS and FQNEAQ. Including cysteine and phenylalanine, the CDR3 has 16 amino acids. The CDR3 DNA has 48 bases and is translated from base 1. Germline trimming amounts to 5 bases on V and 6 bases on J, with 15 as the count of junction bases outside the gene matches. Broad study findings and their caveats: In partial responders in the 0.1-3.0 mg/kg groups, normalized peripheral clonal expansion was found to be among the lowest, especially among CD8+ T cells. At doses of 0.1 to 3.0 mg/kg, clonal expansion of both CD4+ and CD8+ blood T cells was observed from baseline to week 6. On average, CD8+ T cells showed more expanded clones than CD4+ T cells after ivuxolimab. Low levels of normalized T-cell clonal expansion were also seen in some nonresponding patients. Antigen specificity was not determined for the clonally expanded peripheral T cells.

Genomic DNA was extracted from sorted cells for sequencing of the TCRbeta CDR3 region. TCRbeta CDR3 regions were sequenced using the immunoSEQ Assay. TCRdb's version of the immuneACCESS table is confined to in-frame rearrangements and falls short of the full clone set. An unresolved V gene accounts for under half of the shortfall where checked; the remainder is of unknown origin. In all, the sample holds tens of thousands of clones, and 79% of those were seen once. The ten largest clones represent around 14% of the sample. Source: CD4+ or CD8+ T cells sorted from blood, taken in a trial of the OX40 agonist ivuxolimab. The clonotype originates from an adult with an advanced solid tumor such as melanoma, head and neck, liver or kidney cancer. This sequence uses TRBV7-8 and TRBJ1-1, with 7 middle bases fitting TRBD1. The CDR3: CASSGVRGRGRAEAFF. The DNA reads TGTGCCAGCAGCGGAGTAAGGGGCAGGGGGAGGGCTGAAGCTTTCTTT.